Following are 8 T cell receptor beta chains from one sample sequenced in a study of shared clonotypes between healthy human individuals. Produced via immunoSEQ multiplex PCR; TCRdb's table is partial and in-frame only. The repertoire holds under 1,100,000 clones, with 75% to 85% as singletons. Sequenced sample: memory CD4+ T cells from PBMCs. This sample's subset: CD45RA-negative fraction. All receptors come from a man younger than 30 in good health. Some clones in this sample may be carry-over from other donors' samples.

The V gene is TRBV30, the J gene TRBJ1-2, with TRBD1 matching 8 bases. Germline trimming cut 1 base from V and 5 bases from J; bases unmatched to any gene: 0. Germline V lookup: CDR1 GTSNPN, CDR2 SVGIG (reference sequence). The CDR3 covers 12 residues. CDR3 DNA sequence: TGTGCCTGGAGTGGGACAGGGTATGGCTACACCTTC. Translating it yields CAWSGTGYGYTF.

The CDR3 reads CASSVGRVNEKLFF. The CDR3 nucleotides are TGTGCCAGCAGCGTAGGGAGGGTCAACGAAAAACTGTTTTTT. This sequence joins TRBV9 and TRBJ1-4; D is uncertain. Trimming removed 0 bases at V and 8 bases at J, with 11 bases between. The CDR3 extends over 14 amino acids. CDR1 and CDR2 from the germline V gene are SGDLS and YYNGEE.

This clone was recorded a few times. The CDR3 region is CASTGTWEEATF. DNA of the CDR3: TGTGCCAGCACCGGGACTTGGGAGGAAGCCACCTTC. This chain joins TRBV6-5 and TRBJ1-2; D might be TRBD1 (5 bases). Looked up from germline, CDR1 is MNHEY and CDR2 is SVGAGI. Trimming took 7 bases from V and 13 from J, leaving 19 bases between them. The CDR3 covers 12 residues.

V gene TRBV18 combines with J gene TRBJ2-6; D gene uncertain. The V end lost 3 bases, the J end lost 0 bases, and 9 bases lay between the germline ends. The CDR3 is made up of 16 amino acids. Germline V gene data show CDR1 as KGHSH and CDR2 as LQKENI. The CDR3: CASSPISGSGANVLTF. CDR3 nucleotides: TGTGCCAGCTCACCTATCTCTGGCTCTGGGGCCAACGTCCTGACTTTC.

V and J are TRBV7-9 and TRBJ2-5, with 10 bases lining up with TRBD1. V lost 1 base, J lost 4 bases, and 3 bases stayed unmatched. Germline V gene data show CDR1 as SEHNR and CDR2 as FQNEAQ (reference sequence). This CDR3 is 15 amino acids long. In DNA form, the CDR3 reads TGTGCCAGCAGCTTAGGACAGGGGGCGCGAGAGACCCAGTACTTC. Residues: CASSLGQGARETQYF.

The V and J genes are TRBV18 and TRBJ2-6, with D perhaps given as TRBD1 or TRBD2 (5 bases each). Germline V CDR1 and CDR2: KGHSH, LQKENI. This CDR3 contains 19 residues. V gave up 2 bases and J gave up 0 bases, with 17 bases separating them. The CDR3 sequence is CASSPTPQGPRSGANVLTF. DNA for the CDR3: TGTGCCAGCTCACCAACCCCCCAGGGACCCCGCTCTGGGGCCAACGTCCTGACTTTC.

J is TRBJ2-2 and V is TRBV28; no reliable D call. The V end was cut by 7 bases, the J end by 4 bases, with 10 bases between. The CDR3 has 13 amino acids. Germline V lookup: CDR1 MDHEN, CDR2 SYDVKM. The chain's CDR3 is CASTPFSTGELFF. CDR3 sequence (DNA): TGTGCCAGCACCCCTTTTTCCACCGGGGAGCTGTTTTTT.

The chain couples TRBV28 to TRBJ2-3; 10 bases are a match to TRBD2. CDR1 and CDR2 from the germline V gene are MDHEN and SYDVKM. V shed 2 bases, J shed 1 base, and the junction held 6 bases outside the gene matches. The CDR3 contains 17 residues. The CDR3 region is CASSLGQLAGRTDTQYF. CDR3 bases: TGTGCCAGCAGTTTAGGCCAACTAGCGGGGCGCACAGATACGCAGTATTTT. Full variable domain (missing parts from reference TRBV28 and TRBJ2-3): DVKVTQSSRYLVKRTGEKVFLECVQDMDHENMFWYRQDPGLGLRLIYFSYDVKMKEKGDIPEGYSVSREKKERFSLILESASTNQTSMYLCASSLGQLAGRTDTQYFGPGTRLTVL.